These 15 T cell receptor beta chains came from one sample sequenced in a study of long-term antiretroviral therapy in people with HIV. An immunoSEQ assay, version v3.0, was performed at survey level. Clones were read by immunoSEQ multiplex PCR, and TCRdb kept only the in-frame ones, dropping some. The repertoire consists of 16,000 or so clones, with roughly 85% occurring once and the leading ten covering around 5.3%. Here the sequenced sample was unsorted PBMCs, taken 0.5 years after starting antiretroviral therapy. Receptors originate from a woman in her 40s with HIV.

The chain uses TRBV5-8 and TRBJ2-7; 8 bases fit TRBD1. CDR3 length: 15 amino acids. CDR1 is SGHTS and CDR2 is YDEGEE in the germline V gene. V was pared by 1 base and J by 0 bases, with 3 bases of the junction left unmatched. In DNA, the CDR3 is TGTGCCAGCAGCTTGAGGGACAGGAGCTCCTACGAGCAGTACTTC. Protein: CASSLRDRSSYEQYF.

This chain joins TRBV6-6 and TRBJ2-5; D is perhaps TRBD1 (6 bases). CDR1 is MNHNY and CDR2 is SVGAGI in the germline V gene (reference sequence). CDR3 length: 15 amino acids. V was pared by 1 base and J by 2 bases, with 11 bases between. The CDR3 is CASSYLGQSQETQYF. The CDR3 nucleotides read TGTGCCAGCAGTTACTTAGGACAGTCTCAAGAGACCCAGTACTTC.

The chain uses TRBV7-9 and TRBJ2-5; TRBD1 agrees at 10 bases. The CDR3 consists of 15 residues. Per the germline V gene, CDR1 is SEHNR and CDR2 is FQNEAQ (reference sequence). Trimming at V came to 5 bases and at J to 5 bases, leaving 8 bases not matched to a gene. CDR3 protein: CASSDRDRGMETQYF. In nucleotides, the CDR3 is TGTGCCAGCAGCGACCGGGACAGGGGTATGGAGACCCAGTACTTC. The full variable domain, with the rest looked up from reference TRBV7-9 and TRBJ2-5, is DTGVSQNPRHKITKRGQNVTFRCDPISEHNRLYWYRQTLGQGPEFLTYFQNEAQLEKSRLLSDRFSAERPKGSFSTLEIQRTEQGDSAMYLCASSDRDRGMETQYFGPGTRLLVL.

The chain has TRBV6-1 and TRBJ2-7, with 10 bases matching TRBD1. The V gene end was trimmed by 1 base and the J gene end by 3 bases; junction bases not matched to a gene: 6. This CDR3 has 16 residues. Germline V CDR1 and CDR2: MNHNS, SASEGT. The CDR3 reads CASSEEAGQGYYEQYF. CDR3 DNA sequence: TGTGCCAGCAGTGAAGAAGCGGGACAGGGGTACTACGAGCAGTACTTC.

The chain combines TRBV4-2 with TRBJ1-3, with 7 bases fitting TRBD1. The V segment lost 2 bases and the J segment 4 bases; nucleotides outside the gene matches: 2. The CDR3 contains 14 residues. Germline V lookup: CDR1 LGHNA, CDR2 YNFKEQ. CDR3 loop: CASSQQGGGNTIYF. The CDR3 DNA follows: TGTGCCAGCAGCCAACAGGGGGGCGGAAACACCATATATTTT.

This chain joins TRBV4-3 and TRBJ1-2; D gene unclear. The CDR3 has 17 residues. The V gene lost 0 bases and the J gene lost 0 bases, with 14 bases spanning the gap. CDR1 LGHNA and CDR2 YSLEER come from the germline V gene. DNA of the CDR3: TGCGCCAGCAGCCAAGATTGGATAGTAAATACTAACTATGGCTACACCTTC. It yields the protein CASSQDWIVNTNYGYTF.

V and J are TRBV28 and TRBJ2-2; D is unresolved. The CDR3 is made up of 14 amino acids. The germline gives CDR1 MDHEN, CDR2 SYDVKM. V lost 5 bases and J 4 bases, leaving 11 bases between the germline ends. The CDR3 is CASSPITGTGELFF. The CDR3 coding sequence is TGTGCCAGCAGTCCGATAACCGGCACCGGGGAGCTGTTTTTT.

The rearrangement uses TRBV14 and TRBJ2-4, with D possibly TRBD2 on 5 matching bases. This CDR3 is 15 amino acids long. The V gene lost 0 bases and the J gene lost 8 bases, with 14 bases spanning the gap. Germline values: CDR1 SGHDN, CDR2 FVKESK. The CDR3 here is CASSQERSNGDIQYF. The CDR3 nucleotides are TGTGCCAGCAGCCAAGAGCGTTCGAACGGGGACATTCAGTACTTC.

The rearrangement joins TRBV19 to TRBJ2-1, with 9 nucleotides matching TRBD1. V lost 9 bases to trimming and J lost 5 bases; unmatched junction nucleotides: 8. Looked up from germline, CDR1 is LNHDA and CDR2 is SQIVND (reference sequence). This CDR3 spans 14 amino acids. The CDR3 sequence is CASNRDRANNEQFF. The CDR3 region has the DNA TGTGCCAGCAACCGGGACAGGGCTAACAATGAGCAGTTCTTC.

The rearrangement joins TRBV18 to TRBJ2-1; no firm D call. Germline assignment: CDR1 KGHSH and CDR2 LQKENI. The CDR3 has 15 residues. V lost 5 bases and J 1 base, leaving 12 bases between the germline ends. The CDR3 sequence is CASSKEERSYNEQFF. Written as DNA, the CDR3 is TGTGCCAGCTCAAAGGAAGAACGATCCTACAATGAGCAGTTCTTC.

The chain recombines TRBV2 with TRBJ2-1; D is undetermined. Germline lookup yields CDR1 SNHLY and CDR2 FYNNEI. This CDR3 has 15 residues. With 0 bases removed from V and 4 bases from J, the gap between germline ends came to 10 bases. The CDR3 region is CASSEAPGLYNEQFF. In DNA form, the CDR3 reads TGTGCCAGCAGTGAAGCGCCGGGCCTATACAATGAGCAGTTCTTC.

V and J are TRBV2 and TRBJ2-1; TRBD2 matches at 7 bases. The CDR3 is made up of 15 amino acids. Trimming at V came to 8 bases and at J to 0 bases, leaving 7 bases not matched to a gene. Germline assignment: CDR1 SNHLY and CDR2 FYNNEI. The CDR3 region has the DNA TGTGCCAGCCGTATAGGCGGGAGCTCCTACAATGAGCAGTTCTTC. Amino acids: CASRIGGSSYNEQFF.

This clone was observed a single time. The rearrangement uses TRBV19 and TRBJ2-3; 14 bases fit TRBD2. The germline gives CDR1 LNHDA, CDR2 SQIVND (reference sequence). V lost 3 bases, J lost 1 base, and 3 bases stayed unmatched. The CDR3 is 17 amino acids. CDR3 sequence (DNA): TGTGCCAGTAGTATCTCGGGACTAGCGGGAGGCACAGATACGCAGTATTTT. It specifies CASSISGLAGGTDTQYF. The complete variable domain, with remaining parts taken from reference TRBV19 and TRBJ2-3, reads DGGITQSPKYLFRKEGQNVTLSCEQNLNHDAMYWYRQDPGQGLRLIYYSQIVNDFQKGDIAEGYSVSREKKESFPLTVTSAQKNPTAFYLCASSISGLAGGTDTQYFGPGTRLTVL.

The DNA of the CDR3 is TGTGCCAGCAGCGCCGAAGAGACCCAGTACTTC. Translation: CASSAEETQYF. This chain connects TRBV2 to TRBJ2-5; no clear D. Germline CDR1 is SNHLY and CDR2 is FYNNEI. The CDR3 spans 11 residues. The ends were cut back, 6 bases at V and 3 bases at J, with 5 bases in the middle.

The chain links TRBV27 to TRBJ2-3; the D gene is possibly TRBD1 (6 bases). From germline, CDR1 is MNHEY and CDR2 SMNVEV (reference sequence). The germline V and J ends were trimmed by 3 bases and 2 bases, with 12 bases remaining between them. The CDR3 runs 15 residues. The DNA of the CDR3 is TGTGCCAGCAGTTTGGGACAACATCCCACAGATACGCAGTATTTT. It encodes CASSLGQHPTDTQYF.